The 14 T cell receptor beta chains in this list originate from one sample, sequenced in a study of blood T cell repertoires in COVID-19. Using immunoSEQ multiplex PCR, the repertoire was profiled, and TCRdb retains in-frame clones only, with some absent. This repertoire shows roughly 100,000 clones, 84% found once; its top ten account for 10% to 15%. The material sequenced was peripheral blood. These TCRs come from a human donor in a cohort sampled during active or convalescent COVID-19.

This clone came up once. The chain is built from TRBV28 and TRBJ1-2; TRBD1 agrees at 10 bases. The CDR3 sequence is 16 residues long. Germline V gene lookup returns CDR1 MDHEN and CDR2 SYDVKM. V dropped 6 bases and J dropped 0; count of bases not matched to a gene: 7. This chain's CDR3 is CASRPGQGKSNYGYTF. The CDR3, as DNA: TGTGCCAGCAGACCGGGACAGGGGAAATCTAACTATGGCTACACCTTC.

The table lists this clone with a few counts. The V and J genes are TRBV15 and TRBJ1-2, with D tentatively TRBD1 (5 bases). The germline V gene encodes CDR1 LNHNV and CDR2 YYDKDF (reference sequence). The CDR3 runs 15 residues. The V end lost 2 bases, the J end lost 4 bases, and 14 bases lay between the germline ends. The CDR3 nucleotides read TGTGCCACCAGCAGAACAGGAAGGACTACCTATGGCTACACCTTC. Encoded protein: CATSRTGRTTYGYTF. Full variable domain (remainder filled in from reference TRBV15 and TRBJ1-2): DAMVIQNPRYQVTQFGKPVTLSCSQTLNHNVMYWYQQKSSQAPKLLFHYYDKDFNNEADTPDNFQSRRPNTSFCFLDIRSPGLGDTAMYLCATSRTGRTTYGYTFGSGTRLTVV.

The table lists this clone with a few counts. This sequence joins TRBV6-2 or TRBV6-3 and TRBJ1-5; 10 bases are shared with TRBD1. Germline loops: CDR1 MNHEY, CDR2 SVGEGT. The junction had 10 bases not matched to a gene; V was cut back by 2 bases and J by 3 bases. CDR3 length: 18 residues. CDR3 coding DNA: TGTGCCAGCAGTTACGAGATAGGGACAGGGGAAACCAATCAGCCCCAGCATTTT. This encodes CASSYEIGTGETNQPQHF.

The gene calls are TRBV3-1 (or the pseudogene TRBV3-2) and TRBJ1-4, with D unclear. This CDR3 contains 16 residues. The germline V gene has CDR1 LGHDT and CDR2 YNNKEL (reference sequence). V dropped 1 base and J dropped 4 bases, with 13 bases sitting between them. CDR3 coding DNA: TGTGCCAGCAGCCAAGCGAAGGTCGGGAGTAATGAAAAACTGTTTTTT. Translating gives CASSQAKVGSNEKLFF.

This clone was counted a single time. The CDR3 DNA is TGTGCCAGCAGCCACCTGACAGGGGTGACTGAAGCTTTCTTT. Translating gives CASSHLTGVTEAFF. The chain employs TRBV3-1 (or the pseudogene TRBV3-2) and TRBJ1-1, with TRBD1 matching over 8 bases. J lost 5 bases, V lost 3 bases, and 5 bases had no gene match. The germline gives CDR1 LGHDT, CDR2 YNNKEL (reference sequence). The length of the CDR3 is 14 residues.

The chain combines TRBV5-1 with TRBJ1-1; 7 bases are a match to TRBD1. With V trimmed by 4 bases and J by 5 bases, 11 bases remained unmatched. This CDR3 comprises 15 residues. Germline V gene lookup returns CDR1 SGHRS and CDR2 YFSETQ. Written as DNA, the CDR3 is TGCGCCAGCAGCGCAATGACAGGGATTCGGACTGAAGCTTTCTTT. Its translation is CASSAMTGIRTEAFF.

The chain couples TRBV12-5 to TRBJ2-3, with D hard to call. Trimming pared 5 bases from V and 7 bases from J, leaving 4 bases between. This CDR3 comprises 10 residues. From germline, CDR1 is LGHNT and CDR2 FRNRAP. The CDR3 spells CASGPNTQYF. Here the CDR3 DNA reads TGTGCTAGTGGTCCCAATACGCAGTATTTT.

As regards this clone: The sample has other DNA sequences that encode this CDR3 too. J is TRBJ1-4 and V is TRBV5-1, with 9 nucleotides matching TRBD1. Losses at the gene ends were 2 bases for V and 8 bases for J; bases not matched to a gene: 1. The CDR3 loop spans 13 amino acids. Germline V CDR1 and CDR2: SGHRS, YFSETQ. The DNA for the CDR3 is TGCGCCAGCAGCTTAGGACAGGGGGAAAAACTGTTTTTT. It codes for CASSLGQGEKLFF.

V usage is TRBV3-1 (or the pseudogene TRBV3-2) and J usage is TRBJ1-6; D is unresolved. V was pared by 2 bases and J by 7 bases, with 9 bases between. This CDR3 is built from 14 residues. In germline, CDR1 is LGHDT, CDR2 YNNKEL (reference sequence). CDR3 protein: CASSQRLQNSPLHF. The DNA for the CDR3 is TGTGCCAGCAGCCAAAGACTGCAGAATTCACCCCTCCACTTT.

The chain combines TRBV13 with TRBJ1-1; TRBD1 matches at 8 bases. The CDR3 spans 15 residues. The germline V gene encodes CDR1 PRHDT and CDR2 FYEKMQ (reference sequence). V lost 4 bases, J lost 11 bases, and 15 bases stayed unmatched. CDR3 bases: TGTGCCAGCAGCTACGGACAGGGCACCTACCGGGGGGCTTTCTTT. This gives the protein CASSYGQGTYRGAFF.

The chain combines TRBV10-3 with TRBJ2-7; 12 bases are a match to TRBD1. CDR3 size: 18 residues. Germline V CDR1 and CDR2: ENHRY, SYGVKD. The V gene end was trimmed by 3 bases and the J gene end by 3 bases; junction bases not matched to a gene: 12. CDR3: CAISDPGTGGHFSYEQYF. The CDR3 nucleotides are TGTGCCATCAGTGACCCCGGGACAGGGGGCCACTTTAGCTACGAGCAGTACTTC.

This chain links TRBV2 with TRBJ2-7; 9 bases are a match to TRBD1. V dropped 7 bases and J dropped 5; count of bases not matched to a gene: 6. In germline, CDR1 is SNHLY, CDR2 FYNNEI. The CDR3 is 13 amino acids. The CDR3 protein is CASTLDRGNEQYF. The CDR3 DNA follows: TGTGCCAGCACCTTGGACAGGGGCAACGAGCAGTACTTC.

The rearrangement links TRBV7-9 to TRBJ2-7, with TRBD1 identical over 7 bases. V was clipped by 5 bases and J by 6 bases; unmatched bases: 4. This CDR3 has 12 residues. The germline V gene has CDR1 SEHNR and CDR2 FQNEAQ (reference sequence). The CDR3 DNA is TGTGCCAGCAGCAACAGACAGGGCGAGCAGTACTTC. Its protein is CASSNRQGEQYF.

This clone appeared a few times. The chain employs TRBV12-5 and TRBJ1-1; D is undetermined. CDR3 length equals 12 residues. Germline V gives CDR1 LGHNT, CDR2 FRNRAP. V was clipped by 3 bases and J by 5 bases, with 7 bases between them. The CDR3 DNA is TGTGCTAGTGGTTTAGTCGGGACTGAAGCTTTCTTT. This encodes CASGLVGTEAFF.